These 22 T cell receptor beta chains came from one sample sequenced in a study of CD8+ T cells in alopecia areata. Specified treatment: oral pan-JAK inhibitor, 5-10 mg twice daily. TCR sequencing used cDNA made by reverse transcription of extracted RNA. Clones were sequenced by immunoSEQ multiplex PCR, and TCRdb holds only the in-frame ones, with some missing. Here the sample spans around 210,000 clones, 64% being singletons. The specimen was CD4+ T cells sorted from blood, collected at week 4, from a patient treated with tofacitinib. These receptors all stem from a human donor with alopecia areata.

The chain couples TRBV7-3 to TRBJ1-5; D unclear. The CDR3 runs to 13 residues. Germline assignment: CDR1 SGHTA and CDR2 FQGTGA. The germline V and J ends were trimmed by 4 bases and 4 bases, with 8 bases remaining between them. The DNA of the CDR3 is TGTGCCAGCAGCTCCACCTATAATCAGCCCCAGCATTTT. It is translated as CASSSTYNQPQHF.

The chain links TRBV7-9 to TRBJ2-4; possible D gene TRBD2, 7 bases. CDR1 is SEHNR, CDR2 FQNEAQ, per germline (reference sequence). V gave up 5 bases and J gave up 1 base, with 18 bases separating them. This CDR3 is built from 17 residues. CDR3 nucleotide sequence: TGTGCCAGCAGCCCTGGGGGGGGCCCGGAGGCCAAAAACATTCAGTACTTC. It codes for CASSPGGGPEAKNIQYF.

The chain combines TRBV29-1 with TRBJ1-5, with 7 bases fitting TRBD1. The CDR3 runs 13 residues. Trimming removed 5 bases from V and 6 bases from J; junction bases left unmatched: 7. Looked up from germline, CDR1 is SQVTM and CDR2 is ANQGSEA. The CDR3, as DNA: TGCAGCGTTCGACAGGGTCCAAGTCAGCCCCAGCATTTT. This gives the protein CSVRQGPSQPQHF.

The CDR3 DNA reads as TGTGCCAGCAGCTTAGGGTCAGCGGGGCGCCACACCGGGGAGCTGTTTTTT. It is translated as CASSLGSAGRHTGELFF. This rearrangement joins TRBV7-2 to TRBJ2-2; the match to TRBD2 covers 7 bases. CDR1 is SGHTA, CDR2 FQGNSA, per germline. This CDR3 has 17 residues. V was clipped by 1 base and J by 3 bases; unmatched bases: 8.

J is TRBJ2-2 and V is TRBV13; no definite D call. CDR1 is PRHDT, CDR2 FYEKMQ, per germline (reference sequence). The CDR3 sequence is 12 residues long. Trimming stripped 7 bases from V and 6 bases from J, with 9 bases between. The CDR3 region has the DNA TGTGCCAGCAAAGCAGGCCCCGGGGAGCTGTTTTTT. Amino acids: CASKAGPGELFF.

V usage is TRBV7-2 and J usage is TRBJ2-1; no clear D. The V end lost 1 base, the J end lost 5 bases, and 6 bases lay between the germline ends. This CDR3 region has 13 residues. Germline CDR1 reads SGHTA; CDR2 reads FQGNSA. The CDR3 loop reads CASSLDSDNEQFF. The DNA of the CDR3 is TGTGCCAGCAGCTTAGACAGCGACAATGAGCAGTTCTTC.

Turning to this clone: The sample contains more than one DNA sequence encoding this CDR3. The chain links TRBV30 to TRBJ1-5; D is possibly TRBD1 (5 bases). The CDR3 extends over 13 amino acids. V was shortened by 2 bases and J by 4 bases, with 9 bases between the two germline ends. Germline V gives CDR1 GTSNPN, CDR2 SVGIG (reference sequence). The CDR3 protein is CAWSTGGNQPQHF. The CDR3 region has the DNA TGTGCCTGGAGTACGGGGGGTAATCAGCCCCAGCATTTT.

CDR3 in DNA: TGTGCCAGCAGCCAAGGCCTTGGCTACACCTTC. As protein: CASSQGLGYTF. The chain joins TRBV4-2 to TRBJ1-2; D gene unclear. Per the germline V gene, CDR1 is LGHNA and CDR2 is YNFKEQ. Trimming left V 1 base short and J 7 bases short, with 4 bases between. The CDR3 sequence is 11 residues long.

This rearrangement joins TRBV7-2 to TRBJ2-7, with 7 bases lining up with TRBD1. The V segment lost 5 bases and the J segment 2 bases; nucleotides outside the gene matches: 6. The CDR3 length is 14 residues. Germline V gives CDR1 SGHTA, CDR2 FQGNSA. CDR3 nucleotides: TGTGCCAGCAGCACTCGACAGGGAGCCTACGAGCAGTACTTC. Protein sequence: CASSTRQGAYEQYF.

This CDR3 is CATWGSSNYGYTF. CDR3 DNA sequence: TGTGCCACCTGGGGGAGTTCTAACTATGGCTACACCTTC. The chain has TRBV27 and TRBJ1-2, with D maybe TRBD1 (5 bases). The CDR3 totals 13 residues. Looked up from germline, CDR1 is MNHEY and CDR2 is SMNVEV (reference sequence). The V end was cut by 10 bases, the J end by 0 bases, with 12 bases between.

The V and J genes are TRBV5-1 and TRBJ1-1; TRBD1 matches at 8 bases. The CDR3 runs 15 residues. Germline V gives CDR1 SGHRS, CDR2 YFSETQ. V gave up 2 bases and J gave up 1 base; unmatched junction bases: 4. CDR3 region: CASSFTGTGNTEAFF. The DNA for the CDR3 is TGCGCCAGCAGCTTTACCGGGACAGGGAACACTGAAGCTTTCTTT.

This clone was seen only a few times. This rearrangement joins TRBV6-5 to TRBJ2-5, with 12 bases aligning to TRBD2. The CDR3 consists of 15 residues. Germline V gene sequence: CDR1 MNHEY, CDR2 SVGAGI. With V trimmed by 5 bases and J by 5 bases, 6 bases remained unmatched. DNA of the CDR3: TGTGCCAGCAGTCAGAGACTAGCGGGGGAGGAGACCCAGTACTTC. Translation: CASSQRLAGEETQYF.

This clone was picked up a small number of times. The gene calls are TRBV6-6 and TRBJ1-1; 10 bases align to TRBD1. Germline-derived CDR1 and CDR2 are MNHNY and SVGAGI (reference sequence). V was clipped by 4 bases and J by 5 bases; unmatched bases: 4. The CDR3 has 14 amino acids. CDR3 protein: CASSWGQGRTEAFF. The CDR3 nucleotides read TGTGCCAGCAGTTGGGGACAGGGGAGAACTGAAGCTTTCTTT.

The chain is built from TRBV7-9 and TRBJ2-5; possibly TRBD1 or TRBD2 for D (6 bases each). Deletions cut 6 bases from V and 5 bases from J, with 13 bases between. CDR1 SEHNR and CDR2 FQNEAQ come from the germline V gene (reference sequence). This CDR3 has 13 residues. CDR3 sequence: CASSPGGRETQYF. The CDR3 DNA is TGTGCCAGCAGTCCCGGGGGCCGGGAGACCCAGTACTTC.

This clone has more than one count but fewer than ten. The chain recombines TRBV29-1 with TRBJ1-1; unclear D gene. Germline V lookup: CDR1 SQVTM, CDR2 ANQGSEA. V was pared by 5 bases and J by 0 bases, with 7 bases between. The CDR3 totals 12 residues. Written as DNA, the CDR3 is TGCAGCGTTCACGGACTGAACACTGAAGCTTTCTTT. This sequence encodes CSVHGLNTEAFF. The whole variable domain, filled in from reference TRBV29-1 and TRBJ1-1, reads SAVISQKPSRDICQRGTSLTIQCQVDSQVTMMFWYRQQPGQSLTLIATANQGSEATYESGFVIDKFPISRPNLTFSTLTVSNMSPEDSSIYLCSVHGLNTEAFFGQGTRLTVV.

The CDR3 sequence: CAIKATGGELNEQYF. The CDR3 DNA is TGTGCCATCAAGGCCACAGGGGGCGAGTTAAACGAGCAGTACTTC. The chain joins TRBV10-3 to TRBJ2-7; 9 bases map to TRBD1. The ends lost 7 bases at V and 5 bases at J; junction bases unmatched: 12. Germline V lookup: CDR1 ENHRY, CDR2 SYGVKD. The CDR3 runs 15 residues.

V usage is TRBV30 and J usage is TRBJ1-2; maybe TRBD1 (5 bases). CDR1 and CDR2 from the germline V gene are GTSNPN and SVGIG (reference sequence). The CDR3 runs 14 residues. V was trimmed by 4 bases and J by 2 bases, leaving 14 bases between them. The CDR3 is CAWNFGGDNYGYTF. The CDR3 DNA sequence: TGTGCCTGGAATTTCGGGGGGGACAACTATGGCTACACCTTC.

This rearrangement joins TRBV18 to TRBJ2-5; TRBD1 matches 10 bases. This CDR3 is 14 amino acids long. Germline V gene data show CDR1 as KGHSH and CDR2 as LQKENI. Trimming took 6 bases from V and 5 from J; bases not matched to a gene: 6. As DNA, the CDR3 is TGTGCCAGCTCCGGGACAGGGGAACGCGAGACCCAGTACTTC. Its translation is CASSGTGERETQYF.

The chain employs TRBV9 and TRBJ1-6; possibly TRBD1 for D (6 bases). This CDR3 has 15 amino acids. Per germline, CDR1 SGDLS and CDR2 YYNGEE. Trimming removed 3 bases from V and 1 base from J, with 8 bases in between. The CDR3 nucleotides read TGTGCCAGCAGCGCAGGGGTATCCTATAATTCACCCCTCCACTTT. Protein sequence: CASSAGVSYNSPLHF.

The chain couples TRBV5-1 to TRBJ2-2; D perhaps matches TRBD2 (5 bases). Germline V lookup: CDR1 SGHRS, CDR2 YFSETQ. V lost 0 bases to trimming and J lost 5 bases, with 8 bases between them. The CDR3 runs to 14 residues. The CDR3 reads CASSLAGKTGELFF. The CDR3 region has the DNA TGCGCCAGCAGCTTGGCCGGGAAGACCGGGGAGCTGTTTTTT.

This rearrangement joins TRBV11-3 to TRBJ1-1; no reliable D call. The V end was cut by 1 base, the J end by 5 bases, with 11 bases between. The length of the CDR3 is 14 residues. The germline V gene has CDR1 SGHNT and CDR2 YENEEA. CDR3 sequence (DNA): TGTGCCAGCAGCTTAGCGTCTACTTCAACTGAAGCTTTCTTT. Its translation is CASSLASTSTEAFF.

This clone was recorded once. The rearrangement joins TRBV2 to TRBJ2-5; D remains ambiguous. This CDR3 contains 12 residues. Between the trimmed V and J ends, which lost 4 bases and 9 bases, there was a span of 12 bases. Germline V gene data show CDR1 as SNHLY and CDR2 as FYNNEI. CDR3 sequence: CASSGTVLAQYF. Here the CDR3 DNA reads TGTGCCAGCAGTGGGACGGTATTGGCCCAGTACTTC.